Following are 27 T cell receptor beta chains from one sample sequenced in a study of T cells after yellow fever vaccination. MiXCR was run by TCRdb on the 5' RACE reads, yielding one entry per CDR3 protein. This repertoire shows hundreds of thousands of distinct CDR3 sequences, under 15% found once; its top ten account for roughly 3%. The sample consisted of CD4+ T cells sorted from PBMCs, taken 15 days after the yellow fever booster vaccination. The source of these receptors is a man younger than 35 who received the YFV17D yellow fever vaccine.

The CDR3 loop reads CASSQDYGELFF. In nucleotides, the CDR3 is TGCGCCAGCAGCCAAGATTACGGGGAGCTGTTTTTT. The gene calls are TRBV4-3 and TRBJ2-2, with D unclear. Trimming left V 0 bases short and J 7 bases short, with 3 bases between. Germline-derived CDR1 and CDR2 are LGHNA and YSLEER. The CDR3 has 12 residues.

The chain combines TRBV5-4 with TRBJ2-5; the match to TRBD2 covers 10 bases. V was pared by 1 base and J by 3 bases, with 3 bases of the junction left unmatched. This CDR3 contains 15 residues. Germline CDR1 is SGHNT and CDR2 is YYREEE (reference sequence). As DNA, the CDR3 is TGTGCCAGCAGCTTGAAGCGGGGGGGCAAAGAGACCCAGTACTTC. It specifies CASSLKRGGKETQYF.

The rearrangement uses TRBV9 and TRBJ2-1; D might be TRBD1 (7 bases). V lost 3 bases, J lost 2 bases, and 18 bases lay in between. From germline, CDR1 is SGDLS and CDR2 YYNGEE. CDR3 length: 17 amino acids. CDR3 region: CASSARGGGQTYNEQFF. The CDR3 coding sequence is TGTGCCAGCAGCGCCAGAGGAGGGGGACAGACCTACAATGAGCAGTTCTTC.

There are a few counts of this clonotype. This chain's CDR3 is CASSLEGFGPNYNTGELFF. DNA of the CDR3: TGTGCCAGCAGCTTAGAAGGGTTTGGTCCAAACTACAACACCGGGGAGCTGTTTTTT. The genes are TRBV7-6 and TRBJ2-2; the D is unclear. The V gene's germline CDR1 is SGHVS and CDR2 FNYEAQ. The V end lost 1 base, the J end lost 2 bases, and 20 bases lay between the germline ends. This CDR3 spans 19 amino acids.

This clonotype was detected a few times. This chain connects TRBV12-3 or TRBV12-4 to TRBJ2-6, with TRBD1 identical over 8 bases. The length of the CDR3 is 18 residues. V lost 5 bases, J lost 0 bases, and 9 bases stayed unmatched. CDR3 residues: CASSPLTGALSGANVLTF. DNA for the CDR3: TGTGCCAGCAGTCCACTGACAGGGGCGCTCTCTGGGGCCAACGTCCTGACTTTC.

This clonotype occurred a few times. The V call is TRBV7-2, the J call TRBJ2-5; weak D call: TRBD1 (5 bases). V shed 5 bases and J shed 1 base, with 14 bases lying between them. Germline V gene sequence: CDR1 SGHTA, CDR2 FQGNSA. The CDR3 has 15 amino acids. DNA for the CDR3: TGTGCCAGCAGCACACGACAGCCACCCCAAGAGACCCAGTACTTC. Translation: CASSTRQPPQETQYF.

The gene calls are TRBV5-5 and TRBJ2-1; 10 nucleotides match TRBD1. The CDR3 is 15 residues long. The V gene end was trimmed by 2 bases and the J gene end by 2 bases; junction bases not matched to a gene: 1. Per the germline V gene, CDR1 is SGHKS and CDR2 is YYEKEE (reference sequence). The CDR3 DNA is TGTGCCAGCAGCTTCGGACAGGGGGCCTACAATGAGCAGTTCTTC. Protein product: CASSFGQGAYNEQFF. The full variable domain, its missing parts supplied by reference TRBV5-5 and TRBJ2-1, is DAGVTQSPTHLIKTRGQQVTLRCSPISGHKSVSWYQQVLGQGPQFIFQYYEKEERGRGNFPDRFSARQFPNYSSELNVNALLLGDSALYLCASSFGQGAYNEQFFGPGTRLTVL.

Many counts were recorded for this clonotype. The CDR3 DNA sequence: TGTGCCAGCTCCCCAGATCAGGCCCTTCAGACCGAAGACACAGATACGCAGTATTTT. It codes for CASSPDQALQTEDTDTQYF. The V call is TRBV18, the J call TRBJ2-3; D remains ambiguous. Trimming shortened V by 6 bases and J by 2 bases, and 27 bases separated the two germline ends. Germline CDR1 and CDR2: KGHSH and LQKENI. This CDR3 is built from 19 residues.

This clonotype was seen a handful of times. The V and J genes are TRBV7-2 and TRBJ1-1, with 9 bases matching TRBD1. CDR3 size: 14 residues. From germline, CDR1 is SGHTA and CDR2 FQGNSA. V lost 5 bases and J lost 4; bases outside the gene matches: 5. The CDR3 DNA reads as TGTGCCAGCAGCCAAACAGGGGGCCCCACTGAAGCTTTCTTT. Translation gives CASSQTGGPTEAFF.

This chain joins TRBV6-5 and TRBJ1-2; D unclear. This CDR3 is 11 amino acids long. Germline V gives CDR1 MNHEY, CDR2 SVGAGI. Trimming removed 6 bases from V and 9 bases from J, with 11 bases in between. In DNA, the CDR3 is TGTGCCAGCAGGTCAAGACGGAGCTACACCTTC. As protein: CASRSRRSYTF.

This clonotype was found many times. The genes are TRBV29-1 and TRBJ2-3, with 11 positions matching TRBD2. J was trimmed by 5 bases and V by 6 bases; bases with no gene match: 7. CDR1 is SQVTM and CDR2 is ANQGSEA in the germline V gene. The CDR3 spans 14 residues. The CDR3 sequence is CSVIAGGPGDTQYF. CDR3 DNA sequence: TGCAGCGTAATAGCGGGGGGGCCGGGAGATACGCAGTATTTT.

The chain has TRBV6-5 and TRBJ1-6; D is ambiguous. Germline lookup yields CDR1 MNHEY and CDR2 SVGAGI. Deletions cut 0 bases from V and 10 bases from J, with 13 bases between. The CDR3 consists of 15 residues. The CDR3 coding sequence is TGTGCCAGCAGTTACTCTGGCCGGTCGGAGTCACCCCTCCACTTT. This encodes CASSYSGRSESPLHF.

There are many counts of this clonotype. The genes are TRBV5-1 and TRBJ2-5, with D unresolved. Looked up from germline, CDR1 is SGHRS and CDR2 is YFSETQ. Trimming shortened V by 0 bases and J by 2 bases, and 8 bases separated the two germline ends. The CDR3 totals 14 residues. CDR3: CASSLVRQQETQYF. The DNA of the CDR3 is TGCGCCAGCAGCTTGGTTCGGCAGCAAGAGACCCAGTACTTC.

The CDR3 loop is CASSQDTGGWGTDTQYF. The CDR3 coding sequence is TGTGCCAGCAGCCAAGATACAGGGGGCTGGGGCACAGATACGCAGTATTTT. V gene TRBV3-1 combines with J gene TRBJ2-3; 9 bases fit TRBD1. This CDR3 region has 17 residues. Unmatched junction bases numbered 5, after V lost 0 bases and J lost 1 base. Per germline, CDR1 LGHDT and CDR2 YNNKEL (reference sequence).

This clonotype has more than one count but fewer than ten. The genes are TRBV12-3 or TRBV12-4 and TRBJ2-3; 8 bases are a match to TRBD1. CDR3 length equals 17 residues. The J segment lost 1 base and the V segment lost 4 bases, leaving 10 bases of the junction unmatched. The CDR3, as DNA: TGTGCCAGCAGTTCCACAGGGGGTATTAAGGGCACAGATACGCAGTATTTT. As protein: CASSSTGGIKGTDTQYF.

The chain is built from TRBV19 and TRBJ2-7, with 8 positions matching TRBD2. The ends lost 6 bases at V and 3 bases at J; junction bases unmatched: 7. The germline gives CDR1 LNHDA, CDR2 SQIVND (reference sequence). This CDR3 region has 14 residues. The CDR3 region is CASRGRGGLYEQYF. DNA for the CDR3: TGTGCCAGTAGGGGACGGGGGGGCCTCTACGAGCAGTACTTC.

The V call is TRBV7-2, the J call TRBJ2-7; possibly TRBD2 for D (6 bases). Germline V lookup: CDR1 SGHTA, CDR2 FQGNSA. The V and J ends lost 2 bases and 2 bases respectively, with 16 bases between them. CDR3 size: 16 residues. The CDR3 DNA is TGTGCCAGCAGCTTAACGAGAAGGGGACTCGCCTACGAGCAGTACGTC. Translated: CASSLTRRGLAYEQYV.

This clonotype was counted between two and nine times. V gene TRBV10-3 combines with J gene TRBJ2-3; D is possibly TRBD1 or TRBD2 (5 bases each). The CDR3 is 14 amino acids. The ends were cut back, 10 bases at V and 3 bases at J, with 17 bases in the middle. CDR1 ENHRY and CDR2 SYGVKD come from the germline V gene. CDR3 protein: CATRGTQGTDTQYF. CDR3 nucleotides: TGTGCCACCCGGGGCACCCAGGGAACAGATACGCAGTATTTT.

The chain employs TRBV6-6 and TRBJ2-5, with D possibly matching TRBD1 (6 bases). CDR3 size: 13 residues. Germline CDR1 reads MNHNY; CDR2 reads SVGAGI (reference sequence). With 7 bases removed from V and 5 bases from J, the gap between germline ends came to 14 bases. The CDR3 DNA is TGTGCCAGCACCTCCGGGGACAAGGAGACCCAGTACTTC. This translates into CASTSGDKETQYF.

V usage is TRBV6-6 and J usage is TRBJ1-6, with D unresolved. This CDR3 region has 16 residues. The germline V gene has CDR1 MNHNY and CDR2 SVGAGI (reference sequence). Trimming took 5 bases from V and 6 from J, leaving 17 bases between them. The CDR3 DNA reads as TGTGCCAGCAGTCCGCGGCGAGGGCTGGGTAATTCACCCCTCCACTTT. This translates into CASSPRRGLGNSPLHF.

This clonotype was found a few times. This chain connects TRBV9 to TRBJ2-3; D perhaps matches TRBD1 (5 bases). Germline V gene lookup returns CDR1 SGDLS and CDR2 YYNGEE. The CDR3 loop spans 15 amino acids. V shed 0 bases and J shed 5 bases, with 13 bases lying between them. DNA of the CDR3: TGTGCCAGCAGCGTAGAAGGCAGGGAAGGAGATACGCAGTATTTT. Translated, it gives CASSVEGREGDTQYF.

This sequence joins TRBV9 and TRBJ2-7; D may correspond to TRBD1 or TRBD2 (5 bases each). This CDR3 is 15 amino acids long. Germline CDR1 is SGDLS and CDR2 is YYNGEE. V dropped 4 bases and J dropped 0 bases, with 14 bases sitting between them. The CDR3 nucleotides are TGTGCCAGCAGCCCTCGGGACGCCAGCTCCTACGAGCAGTACTTC. It encodes CASSPRDASSYEQYF. Full variable domain (remainder filled in from reference TRBV9 and TRBJ2-7): DSGVTQTPKHLITATGQRVTLRCSPRSGDLSVYWYQQSLDQGLQFLIQYYNGEERAKGNILERFSAQQFPDLHSELNLSSLELGDSALYFCASSPRDASSYEQYFGPGTRLTVT.

The table lists this clonotype with a few counts. This chain joins TRBV20-1 and TRBJ1-6, with D possibly being TRBD1 (5 bases). The germline gives CDR1 DFQATT, CDR2 SNEGSKA (reference sequence). V lost 5 bases to trimming and J lost 2 bases, with 13 bases between them. The CDR3 is made up of 15 amino acids. The CDR3 DNA reads as TGCAGTGCTGTCCCCCGGGGGGCCTATAATTCACCCCTCCACTTT. Its translation: CSAVPRGAYNSPLHF.

This clonotype was observed a handful of times. In nucleotides, the CDR3 is TGTGCCACCAGTGAAAGTTACACCGGGGAGCTGTTTTTT. The encoded protein is CATSESYTGELFF. The V and J genes are TRBV24-1 and TRBJ2-2; D is unresolved. CDR1 KGHDR and CDR2 SFDVKD come from the germline V gene. V was pared by 4 bases and J by 3 bases, with 5 bases between. The CDR3 has 13 residues.

The V and J genes are TRBV12-3 or TRBV12-4 and TRBJ1-5; D unresolved. Trimming removed 6 bases from V and 6 bases from J, with 15 bases in between. The CDR3 has 14 residues. CDR3 sequence (DNA): TGTGCCAGCAGCCGAACAGCTATGAGTCAGCCCCAGCATTTT. It specifies CASSRTAMSQPQHF.

This chain links TRBV7-2 with TRBJ2-5; TRBD2 matches 9 bases. The CDR3 extends over 13 amino acids. Germline V gives CDR1 SGHTA, CDR2 FQGNSA. Trimming cost V 5 bases and J 5 bases; bases outside gene matches: 3. The CDR3 sequence: CASSAGGLETQYF. CDR3 bases: TGTGCCAGCAGCGCGGGGGGGCTTGAGACCCAGTACTTC.

This clonotype appeared a few times. The V gene is TRBV5-1, the J gene TRBJ2-3, with D possibly TRBD2 on 6 matching bases. This CDR3 contains 13 residues. Trimming took off 5 bases at V and 7 bases at J, with 14 bases between the two ends. CDR1 is SGHRS, CDR2 YFSETQ, per germline. This CDR3 is CASRIGGENTQYF. For the CDR3, the DNA is TGCGCCAGCAGGATTGGCGGGGAAAATACGCAGTATTTT.